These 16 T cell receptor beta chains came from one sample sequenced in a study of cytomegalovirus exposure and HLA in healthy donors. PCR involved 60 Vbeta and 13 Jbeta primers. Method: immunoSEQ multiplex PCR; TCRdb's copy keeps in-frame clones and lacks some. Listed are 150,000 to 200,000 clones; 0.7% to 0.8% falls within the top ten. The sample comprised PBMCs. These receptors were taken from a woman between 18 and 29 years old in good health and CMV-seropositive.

CDR3 sequence: CAAEVVDGNTIYF. CDR3 in DNA: TGTGCCGCTGAGGTGGTTGACGGAAACACCATATATTTT. The chain couples TRBV6-1 to TRBJ1-3, with D unclear. Per the germline V gene, CDR1 is MNHNS and CDR2 is SASEGT. The CDR3 totals 13 residues. The germline V and J ends were trimmed by 11 bases and 4 bases, with 15 bases remaining between them.

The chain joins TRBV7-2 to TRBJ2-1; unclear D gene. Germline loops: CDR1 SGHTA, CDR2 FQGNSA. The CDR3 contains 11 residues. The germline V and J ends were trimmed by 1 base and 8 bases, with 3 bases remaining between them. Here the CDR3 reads CASSLVDEQFF. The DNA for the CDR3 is TGTGCCAGCAGCTTAGTCGATGAGCAGTTCTTC.

The CDR3 coding sequence is TGTGCCAGCAGCTCCGGGACAGGGACCACCGGGGAGCTGTTTTTT. This sequence encodes CASSSGTGTTGELFF. The chain links TRBV11-3 to TRBJ2-2; 9 nucleotides agree with TRBD1. This CDR3 region has 15 residues. V lost 4 bases to trimming and J lost 4 bases; unmatched junction nucleotides: 4. Germline loops: CDR1 SGHNT, CDR2 YENEEA.

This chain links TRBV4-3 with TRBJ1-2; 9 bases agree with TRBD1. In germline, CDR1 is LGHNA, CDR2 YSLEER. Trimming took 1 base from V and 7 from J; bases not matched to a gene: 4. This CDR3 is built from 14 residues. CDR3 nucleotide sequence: TGCGCCAGCAGCCAAGGGGGGACAGGGAGTGGCTACACCTTC. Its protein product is CASSQGGTGSGYTF.

CDR3 coding DNA: TGCATTGTCCGACAGGGTGCCGGCTACACCTTC. Translated, it gives CIVRQGAGYTF. The chain joins TRBV29-1 to TRBJ1-2; 7 bases are a match to TRBD1. Germline loops: CDR1 SQVTM, CDR2 ANQGSEA. This CDR3 is 11 amino acids long. Supplemented by reference TRBV29-1 and TRBJ1-2, the full variable domain reads SAVISQKPSRDICQRGTSLTIQCQVDSQVTMMFWYRQQPGQSLTLIATANQGSEATYESGFVIDKFPISRPNLTFSTLTVSNMSPEDSSIYLCIVRQGAGYTFGSGTRLTVV.

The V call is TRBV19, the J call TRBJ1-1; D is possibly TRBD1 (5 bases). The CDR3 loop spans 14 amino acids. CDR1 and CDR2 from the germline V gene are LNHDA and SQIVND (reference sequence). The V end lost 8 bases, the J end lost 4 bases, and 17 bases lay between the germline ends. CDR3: CASSGAGGGTEAFF. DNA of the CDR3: TGTGCCAGTTCAGGTGCGGGGGGGGGCACTGAAGCTTTCTTT.

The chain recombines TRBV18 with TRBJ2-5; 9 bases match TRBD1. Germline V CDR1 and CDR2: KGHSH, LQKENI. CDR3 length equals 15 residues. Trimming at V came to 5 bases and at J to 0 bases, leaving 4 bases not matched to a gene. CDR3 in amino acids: CASSSGTGNQETQYF. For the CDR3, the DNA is TGTGCCAGCTCATCCGGGACAGGGAACCAAGAGACCCAGTACTTC.

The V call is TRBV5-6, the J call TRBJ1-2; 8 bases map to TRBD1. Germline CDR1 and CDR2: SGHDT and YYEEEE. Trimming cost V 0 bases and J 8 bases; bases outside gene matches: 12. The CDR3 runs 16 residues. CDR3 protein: CASSLEPRGQDLGYTF. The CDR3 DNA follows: TGTGCCAGCAGCTTGGAGCCCAGGGGGCAGGATCTAGGCTACACCTTC.

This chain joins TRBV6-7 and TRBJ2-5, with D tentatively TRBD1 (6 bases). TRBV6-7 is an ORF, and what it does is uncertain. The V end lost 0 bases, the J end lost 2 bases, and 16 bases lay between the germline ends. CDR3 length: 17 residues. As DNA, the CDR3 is TGTGCCAGCAGTTACTCGGATAAGACAGGAGTTCAAGAGACCCAGTACTTC. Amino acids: CASSYSDKTGVQETQYF.

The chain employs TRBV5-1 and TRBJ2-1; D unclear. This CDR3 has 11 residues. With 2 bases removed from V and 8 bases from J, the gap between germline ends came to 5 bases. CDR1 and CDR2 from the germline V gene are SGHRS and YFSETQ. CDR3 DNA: TGCGCCAGCAGCTTCCGCGATGAGCAGTTCTTC. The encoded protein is CASSFRDEQFF.

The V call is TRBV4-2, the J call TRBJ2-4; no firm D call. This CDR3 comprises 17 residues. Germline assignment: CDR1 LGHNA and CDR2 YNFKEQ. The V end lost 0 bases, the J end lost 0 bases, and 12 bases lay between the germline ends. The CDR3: CASSQDLSRLAKNIQYF. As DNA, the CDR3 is TGTGCCAGCAGCCAAGACCTTTCGAGACTAGCCAAAAACATTCAGTACTTC.

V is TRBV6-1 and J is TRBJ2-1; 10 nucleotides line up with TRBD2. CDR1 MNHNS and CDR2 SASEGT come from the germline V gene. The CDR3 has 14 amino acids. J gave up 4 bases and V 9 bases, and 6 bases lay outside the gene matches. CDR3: CASKAGGPYNEQFF. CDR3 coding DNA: TGTGCCAGTAAAGCGGGGGGGCCTTACAATGAGCAGTTCTTC.

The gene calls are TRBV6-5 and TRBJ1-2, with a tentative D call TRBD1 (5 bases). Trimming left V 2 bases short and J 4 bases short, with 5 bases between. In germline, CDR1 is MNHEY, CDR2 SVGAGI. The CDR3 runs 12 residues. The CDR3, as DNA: TGTGCCAGCAGTTACGACAGCTATGGCTACACCTTC. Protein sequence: CASSYDSYGYTF.

The CDR3 sequence: CASSSSGGALEDTQYF. The CDR3 bases are TGCGCCAGCAGCTCAAGCGGGGGGGCCTTAGAAGATACGCAGTATTTT. The genes are TRBV5-1 and TRBJ2-3, with TRBD2 matching over 10 bases. Trimming removed 3 bases from V and 5 bases from J; junction bases left unmatched: 9. The CDR3 is made up of 16 amino acids. Germline values: CDR1 SGHRS, CDR2 YFSETQ.

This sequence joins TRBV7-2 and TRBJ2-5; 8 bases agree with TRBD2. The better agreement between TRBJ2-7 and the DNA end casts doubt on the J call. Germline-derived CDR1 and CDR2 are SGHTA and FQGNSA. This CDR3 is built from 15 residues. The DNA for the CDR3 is TGTGCCAGCAGCTCCCCGGGGGGGGATATCTACGAGCAGTACTTC. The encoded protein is CASSSPGGDIYEQYF.

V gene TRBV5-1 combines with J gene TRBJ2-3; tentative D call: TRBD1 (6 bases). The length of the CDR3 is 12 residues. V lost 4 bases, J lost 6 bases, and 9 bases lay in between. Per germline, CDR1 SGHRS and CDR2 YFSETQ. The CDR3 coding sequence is TGCGCCAGCAGCAGCGACAGGGATACGCAGTATTTT. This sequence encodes CASSSDRDTQYF.